This TCR beta chain was captured in a study of blood T cell repertoires in COVID-19. Study as a whole: COVID-19 samples from acute and convalescent phases originated in the United States, Italy and Spain. Sources were T cells, B-cell-depleted T cells, or PBMCs; the material itself was cDNA or gDNA.

Germline-derived CDR1 and CDR2 are ENHRY and SYGVKD. J was trimmed by 2 bases and V by 11 bases; bases with no gene match: 6. The CDR3 totals 12 residues. How the authors handled the data: Reference gene primer amplification yielded estimated nucleated cell counts. Clones were read by immunoSEQ multiplex PCR, and TCRdb kept only the in-frame ones, dropping some. D and trimming were read from the DNA, whereas the V and J calls and clone size are those reported in that table. The data contain tens of thousands of clones, 90% of them seen just once; the ten biggest clones take up under 6.5%. The receptor was isolated from a man aged 65 to 79 with acute or convalescent COVID-19. J is TRBJ2-7 and V is TRBV10-3; 7 bases are shared with TRBD1. The material sequenced was peripheral blood. The CDR3, as DNA: TGTGCCGCCGGGGACAGTCCCTACGAGCAGTACTTC. Its translation: CAAGDSPYEQYF.